The TCR beta chain under discussion was sequenced for a study of cytomegalovirus exposure and HLA in healthy donors. The PCR was carried out with 60 Vbeta primers and 13 Jbeta primers. Libraries were prepared by immunoSEQ multiplex PCR; TCRdb keeps only in-frame clonotypes and omits some of them. The repertoire holds 150,000 to 200,000 clones, with 65% to 80% as singletons. This CDR3 region has 13 residues. V was cut by 4 bases and J by 8 bases, with 14 bases left in between. Germline values: CDR1 GTSNPN, CDR2 SVGIG (reference sequence). Sequencing was carried out using PBMCs. V gene TRBV30 combines with J gene TRBJ1-4, with TRBD1 as a possible D gene (6 bases). The receptor's source is a male donor in good health and CMV-seronegative. In DNA form, the CDR3 reads TGTGCCTGGACCAGGGGCGTTAACGAAAAACTGTTTTTT. Protein product: CAWTRGVNEKLFF.